These 9 T cell receptor beta chains originate from one sample sequenced in a study of T cell repertoires in cytomegalovirus infection. MiXCR was run by TCRdb on the reads, yielding one entry per CDR3 protein. In the table there are more than 400,000 distinct CDR3 sequences, approximately 26% of which are singletons. Sample: PBMCs. These receptors originate from a human donor in good health (CMV status not recorded). Some clones in this sample may be carry-over from other donors' samples.

The chain links TRBV7-9 to TRBJ2-1; 10 nucleotides align to TRBD2. Losses at the gene ends were 10 bases for V and 6 bases for J; bases not matched to a gene: 18. The germline V gene encodes CDR1 SEHNR and CDR2 FQNEAQ (reference sequence). CDR3 length equals 17 residues. The CDR3 DNA reads as TGTGCCATCCCAAGCCAGCGGGAGGGTCCCTCCCGCAATGAGCAGTTCTTC. Translating gives CAIPSQREGPSRNEQFF.

This clonotype was seen more than once but under ten times. The chain has TRBV6-1 and TRBJ2-3; TRBD1 matches at 9 bases. Germline V gives CDR1 MNHNS, CDR2 SASEGT. The CDR3 sequence is 16 residues long. J gave up 2 bases and V 6 bases, and 9 bases lay outside the gene matches. The CDR3 region has the DNA TGTGCCAGCAGCTCCCTTGGGACAGGGATCACAGATACGCAGTATTTT. Amino acid sequence: CASSSLGTGITDTQYF.

This clonotype was counted ten times or more. This chain links TRBV7-9 with TRBJ1-6, with unresolved D. Per the germline V gene, CDR1 is SEHNR and CDR2 is FQNEAQ (reference sequence). There are 12 residues in the CDR3. Trimming removed 5 bases from V and 7 bases from J, with 6 bases in between. CDR3 amino acids: CASSQGNSPLHF. The CDR3 region has the DNA TGTGCCAGCAGCCAAGGGAATTCACCCCTCCACTTT. Filled out from reference TRBV7-9 and TRBJ1-6, the complete variable domain reads DTGVSQNPRHKITKRGQNVTFRCDPISEHNRLYWYRQTLGQGPEFLTYFQNEAQLEKSRLLSDRFSAERPKGSFSTLEIQRTEQGDSAMYLCASSQGNSPLHFGNGTRLTVT.

This rearrangement joins TRBV6-5 to TRBJ2-7; TRBD1 is a possible D gene (5 bases). CDR1 MNHEY and CDR2 SVGAGI come from the germline V gene. The CDR3 covers 13 residues. V was pared by 0 bases and J by 7 bases, with 10 bases between. The CDR3 reads CASSYSQGLEQYV. The CDR3 region has the DNA TGTGCCAGCAGTTACTCCCAGGGTTTGGAGCAGTACGTC.

This clonotype was seen only a few times. This sequence joins TRBV18 and TRBJ2-5; 11 positions agree with TRBD2. V was clipped by 3 bases and J by 4 bases; unmatched bases: 10. This CDR3 has 17 residues. Per the germline V gene, CDR1 is KGHSH and CDR2 is LQKENI. The CDR3 region has the DNA TGTGCCAGCTCACCGAACACACTAGCGGGAGTAGGAGAGACCCAGTACTTC. Residues: CASSPNTLAGVGETQYF.

The chain carries TRBV2 and TRBJ1-5, with D possibly being TRBD1 (5 bases). The germline gives CDR1 SNHLY, CDR2 FYNNEI. Trimming took 4 bases from V and 11 from J, leaving 18 bases between them. The CDR3 runs to 14 residues. The CDR3 here is CASSVASTDKAQHF. The DNA of the CDR3 is TGTGCCAGCAGTGTCGCCTCGACGGACAAGGCCCAGCATTTT.

The J gene is TRBJ2-2, the V gene TRBV6-5; TRBD2 aligns across 7 bases. Germline V gene lookup returns CDR1 MNHEY and CDR2 SVGAGI. The CDR3 consists of 15 residues. V lost 2 bases and J lost 5; bases outside the gene matches: 5. The CDR3 DNA reads as TGTGCCAGCAGTTACGCCCAGGGAGGGACCGGGGAGCTGTTTTTT. Its protein is CASSYAQGGTGELFF.

This clonotype occurred many times. The chain uses TRBV7-8 and TRBJ2-7; no clear D. CDR1 is SGHVS, CDR2 FQNEAQ, per germline. This CDR3 is 14 amino acids long. The germline V and J ends were trimmed by 1 base and 1 base, with 8 bases remaining between them. CDR3 nucleotide sequence: TGTGCCAGCAGCTTAGGGTCGGTATCCTACGAGCAGTACTTC. Its protein is CASSLGSVSYEQYF.

The chain couples TRBV6-8 to TRBJ2-5, with D maybe TRBD2 (6 bases). Trimming cost V 7 bases and J 5 bases, with 17 bases left between them. The CDR3 totals 14 residues. The germline V gene has CDR1 MNHGY and CDR2 SAAAGT. DNA of the CDR3: TGTGCCAGCATGACGGGACTCCATCAGGAGACCCAGTACTTC. It codes for CASMTGLHQETQYF.